The rows below give T cell receptor beta chains drawn from one sample of a study of technical replicates of blood from a few donors. TCRdb keeps only in-frame clones here, not all; method: immunoSEQ multiplex PCR. In the table there are 85,000 to 100,000 clones, around 96% of which are singletons. The specimen was T cells isolated from PBMCs. These receptors were taken from a human donor in good health. The CDR3 runs from the conserved cysteine through the conserved F or W. Each record gives: clone size, V gene, D gene, J gene, CDR3 protein, CDR3 DNA. A D gene is named only where the DNA matches it firmly. For some rows the clone size is stated as once, few or many, or as a class when expanded; others skip it.

>NA|TRBV10-1|TRBD2|TRBJ2-3
CASSERLAGADTQYF
TGCGCCAGCAGTGAAAGGCTAGCGGGTGCAGATACGCAGTATTTT
>NA|TRBV4-1|TRBD2|TRBJ2-1
CASGVTSGVYNEQFF
TGCGCCAGCGGAGTGACTAGCGGAGTATACAATGAGCAGTTCTTC
>NA|TRBV7-6|NA|TRBJ2-7
CASNIKRRPLITSENAYEQYF
TGTGCCAGCAACATAAAGCGGAGACCACTGATAACCTCAGAGAACGCCTACGAGCAGTACTTC
>NA|TRBV6-1|TRBD2|TRBJ2-1
CASSEETSGFPSSYNEQFF
TGTGCCAGCAGTGAGGAGACTAGCGGGTTCCCGAGCTCCTACAATGAGCAGTTCTTC
>NA|TRBV6-5|NA|TRBJ1-5
CASSLDSVKNQPQHF
TGTGCCAGCAGTTTGGACAGCGTTAAGAATCAGCCCCAGCATTTT
>once|TRBV28|TRBD1|TRBJ1-1
CASRSDRGTVNTEAFF
TGTGCCAGCAGATCTGACAGGGGCACGGTGAACACTGAAGCTTTCTTT
>NA|TRBV6-6|NA|TRBJ2-7
CASKRGGGNSYEQYF
TGTGCCAGCAAACGGGGAGGGGGGAACTCCTACGAGCAGTACTTC
>once|TRBV14|NA|TRBJ1-2
CASSQTGPYGYTF
TGTGCCAGCAGCCAAACAGGACCCTATGGCTACACCTTC
>NA|TRBV11-3|TRBD1|TRBJ1-4
CASSAGQGGNEKLFF
TGTGCCAGCAGCGCAGGACAGGGTGGGAATGAAAAACTGTTTTTT
>NA|TRBV11-3|NA|TRBJ1-1
CASSSRDTEAFF
TGTGCCAGCAGCTCTCGGGACACTGAAGCTTTCTTT
>NA|TRBV20-1|NA|TRBJ1-2
CSARGGGGYTF
TGCAGTGCTAGAGGGGGGGGCGGCTACACCTTC
>NA|TRBV28|NA|TRBJ2-5
CASSLYGNSRGETQYF
TGTGCCAGCAGTTTATATGGAAACTCCCGAGGGGAGACCCAGTACTTC
>NA|TRBV2|NA|TRBJ2-7
CASSPKQFYEQYF
TGTGCCAGCAGTCCTAAACAGTTCTACGAGCAGTACTTC
>NA|TRBV6-5|TRBD1|TRBJ1-5
CASRTGTGYNQPQHF
TGTGCCAGCAGAACCGGGACAGGATACAATCAGCCCCAGCATTTT
>NA|TRBV9|TRBD2|TRBJ2-5
CASSVGLAGVQETQYF
TGTGCCAGCAGCGTAGGACTAGCGGGAGTACAAGAGACCCAGTACTTC
>NA|TRBV2|NA|TRBJ2-1
CASSDKLDYPNEQFF
TGTGCCAGCAGCGACAAACTAGATTACCCCAATGAGCAGTTCTTC
>NA|TRBV19|TRBD1|TRBJ1-2
CASIGTGLTRIYTF
TGTGCCAGTATCGGGACAGGACTAACGCGGATCTACACCTTC
>NA|TRBV2|NA|TRBJ2-7
CASSGGYEQYF
TGTGCCAGCAGTGGCGGCTACGAGCAGTACTTC
>NA|TRBV5-1|NA|TRBJ2-2
CASSPWPRGDTGELFF
TGCGCCAGCAGCCCCTGGCCGCGGGGCGACACCGGGGAGCTGTTTTTT
>once|TRBV19|TRBD1|TRBJ2-7
CASRPTTGTAKQYF
TGTGCCAGTAGACCTACCACCGGGACAGCAAAGCAGTACTTC
>NA|TRBV28|NA|TRBJ2-7
CASRPTSYSSSYEQYF
TGTGCCAGCAGGCCTACTAGCTATTCCTCCTCCTACGAGCAGTACTTC
>NA|TRBV18|TRBD1|TRBJ1-5
CASSAGGQLYQPQHF
TGTGCCAGCTCAGCCGGGGGACAGTTATATCAGCCCCAGCATTTT
>NA|TRBV19|NA|TRBJ2-7
CASSSLQGREQYF
TGTGCCAGTAGTTCCTTACAGGGTCGAGAGCAGTACTTC
>NA|TRBV10-1|NA|TRBJ2-3
CASPAVGAATQYF
TGCGCCAGCCCCGCGGTGGGGGCGGCTACGCAGTATTTT
>NA|TRBV7-9|NA|TRBJ2-3
CASRIEGATTQYF
TGTGCCAGCAGGATTGAAGGGGCAACTACGCAGTATTTT
>NA|TRBV6-5|TRBD1|TRBJ1-2
CASRKTGRNYGYTF
TGTGCCAGCAGAAAGACAGGGAGAAACTATGGCTACACCTTC
>once|TRBV10-2|NA|TRBJ2-7
CASRGVLDEQYF
TGCGCCAGCAGAGGGGTTCTGGACGAGCAGTACTTC
>NA|TRBV7-6|NA|TRBJ2-5
CASSVDREKYQETQYF
TGTGCCAGCAGCGTTGACCGGGAGAAGTACCAAGAGACCCAGTACTTC
>NA|TRBV6-1|NA|TRBJ2-3
CASSVNRGWTDTQYF
TGTGCCAGCAGCGTTAATAGAGGATGGACAGATACGCAGTATTTT
>NA|TRBV5-5|TRBD2|TRBJ2-1
CASSSSGLAGEQFF
TGTGCCAGCAGCTCATCGGGACTAGCGGGTGAGCAGTTCTTC
>NA|TRBV5-4|NA|TRBJ2-1
CASSLLGSEDEQFF
TGTGCCAGCAGTCTCCTTGGTAGCGAGGATGAGCAGTTCTTC
>NA|TRBV14|NA|TRBJ1-4
CASSRGGWSEKLFF
TGTGCCAGCTCGCGGGGCGGATGGAGTGAAAAACTGTTTTTT
>NA|TRBV6-1|TRBD2|TRBJ2-5
CASSEGAGGKGAQYF
TGTGCCAGCAGTGAAGGTGCGGGGGGAAAAGGGGCCCAGTACTTC
>NA|TRBV5-1|NA|TRBJ2-2
CASSLDPSSGELFF
TGCGCCAGCAGCTTGGACCCGAGTTCCGGGGAGCTGTTTTTT
>NA|TRBV28|NA|TRBJ1-4
CAIRGGGGRTNEKLFF
TGTGCCATACGGGGGGGAGGGGGGAGAACTAATGAAAAACTGTTTTTT
>NA|TRBV28|TRBD1|TRBJ2-2
CASSSTGTNTGELFF
TGTGCCAGCAGTTCGACAGGGACCAACACCGGGGAGCTGTTTTTT
>NA|TRBV5-1|TRBD1|TRBJ1-2
CASSLEGQGAYGYTF
TGCGCCAGCAGCTTGGAGGGACAGGGGGCCTATGGCTACACCTTC
>NA|TRBV10-3|NA|TRBJ2-7
CAIGGGQSYEQYF
TGTGCCATAGGAGGGGGACAGTCCTACGAGCAGTACTTC
>NA|TRBV5-6|NA|TRBJ1-1
CASRTEGYTEAFF
TGTGCCAGCAGAACGGAGGGGTACACTGAAGCTTTCTTT
>few|TRBV4-1|TRBD1|TRBJ2-2
CASSLYDRVEAGELFF
TGCGCCAGCAGCCTATACGACAGGGTAGAAGCCGGGGAGCTGTTTTTT
>once|TRBV9|TRBD1|TRBJ1-4
CASSVRQGAQDEKLFF
TGTGCCAGCAGCGTGAGGCAGGGGGCGCAGGATGAAAAACTGTTTTTT